This T cell receptor beta chain came from a study of T cells in Graves' hyperthyroidism and ophthalmopathy. As for the study in general: Blood from the periphery was taken at initial diagnosis, before any treatment.

This CDR3 is 15 amino acids long. With 6 bases clipped from V and 0 bases from J, the junction kept 5 bases outside the gene matches. Germline loops: CDR1 MNHEY, CDR2 SVGAGI. This clonotype came up a few times. RNA transcripts provided the source from which TCR beta CDR3 regions were amplified. Carried out on the TCR CDR3, a first-round RT-PCR used the HTBI primer set. TCRdb re-called the multiplex PCR reads through MiXCR, storing one row per CDR3 protein. The sample shows around 270,000 distinct CDR3 sequences, roughly 18% of them seen only once. Diagnostic assessment was based on clinical symptoms, serum thyroxine and TRAb, thyroid ultrasound and orbital computed tomography.

This TCR came from a middle-aged man with Graves' ophthalmopathy. Specimen: blood. The gene calls are TRBV6-5 and TRBJ2-1; 7 positions agree with TRBD2. In DNA, the CDR3 is TGTGCCAGCAGGTACCAGCGGGACTCCTACAATGAGCAGTTCTTC. Translation gives CASRYQRDSYNEQFF.